This is a list of T cell receptor beta chains from one sample in a study of PD-L1 blockade in urothelial cancer. TCRdb's copy holds only in-frame clones and misses some; the assay was immunoSEQ multiplex PCR. Of tens of thousands of clones detected, about 80% appear once; the ten largest clones hold 3% to 4%. The material sequenced was PBMCs, taken around atezolizumab (anti-PD-L1) treatment. These receptors were taken from a man between 65 and 80 years old with urothelial cancer. The conserved cysteine and the conserved F or W are not part of the CDR3 here.

cdr3_aa,v_call,j_call,cdr3_length
ASSLRPQTRGNTGELF,TRBV7-2,TRBJ2-2,16
ASSSPRAGGQIYNEQF,TRBV7-6,TRBJ2-1,16
SVPGQGAPDTQY,TRBV29-1,TRBJ2-3,12
ASSSSLPSEAF,TRBV19,TRBJ1-1,11
ASSSQVTSGDYADTQY,TRBV7-9,TRBJ2-3,16
SASLNTEAF,TRBV20-1,TRBJ1-1,9
ASSRGHGDEQF,TRBV6-1,TRBJ2-1,11
ASSLVVSRTEAF,TRBV5-5,TRBJ1-1,12
ASSLGEAQDTQY,TRBV7-9,TRBJ2-3,12
ASIDPRGYPGYT,TRBV6-1,TRBJ1-2,12
ASPLAGEGEDGIQY,TRBV10-1,TRBJ2-4,14
ASRDRDADTQY,TRBV25-1,TRBJ2-3,11
ALMGQGAGEQY,TRBV30,NA,11
ASSLGSQGQHEQF,TRBV27,TRBJ2-1,13
ASSQDRRGGGNTIY,TRBV4-1,TRBJ1-3,14
ASSLALAGAGNTIY,TRBV7-8,TRBJ1-3,14
ASTRGGTPTEAF,TRBV5-5,TRBJ1-1,12
ATSSAPGQGAQTEAF,TRBV15,TRBJ1-1,15
ASSGRLAGGISSYNEQF,TRBV2,TRBJ2-1,17
ASSLGLTGEAF,TRBV5-1,TRBJ1-1,11
ASSRERGTEAF,TRBV19,TRBJ1-1,11
ASSQGERPGYGYT,TRBV4-3,TRBJ1-2,13
ASSARDIQETQY,TRBV5-1,TRBJ2-5,12
ASSGTGLAESSYEQY,TRBV7-9,TRBJ2-7,15
ASKPTQRRYEQY,TRBV27,TRBJ2-7,12
ASRRGQGTDTQY,TRBV6-5,TRBJ2-3,12
ASSPRGTNYGYT,TRBV18,TRBJ1-2,12
AWRQKGITYEQY,TRBV30,TRBJ2-7,12
ASSIPTGIYGYT,TRBV19,TRBJ1-2,12
ASSQEARLAGGPGEQF,TRBV4-1,TRBJ2-1,16
ASSLSTGMGNNEQF,TRBV4-3,TRBJ2-1,14
ASSPTPSGGVSTDTQY,TRBV5-4,TRBJ2-3,16
ASRRGFTGELF,TRBV2,TRBJ2-2,11
ASSLYSTTQEQY,TRBV7-8,TRBJ2-7,12
ASSSRRDSGSNTGELF,TRBV5-1,TRBJ2-2,16
ASSERRGQGVNYGYT,TRBV28,TRBJ1-2,15
ASSELGQGHWGLF,TRBV25-1,TRBJ2-2,13
ASSPDTLNTEAF,TRBV18,TRBJ1-1,12
ASSSRDLGETQY,TRBV4-1,TRBJ2-5,12
ASSQGQGTYNEQF,TRBV4-1,TRBJ2-1,13
ASSWRSQSSYNEQF,TRBV5-1,TRBJ2-1,14
ASSQDSFTDTQY,TRBV5-4,TRBJ2-3,12
ASSIGTVTDTQY,TRBV19,TRBJ2-3,12
ASSRTGGRVGELF,TRBV28,TRBJ2-2,13
ASIPRVSLTDTQY,TRBV28,TRBJ2-3,13
ASSLQGQIDNEQF,TRBV5-4,TRBJ2-1,13